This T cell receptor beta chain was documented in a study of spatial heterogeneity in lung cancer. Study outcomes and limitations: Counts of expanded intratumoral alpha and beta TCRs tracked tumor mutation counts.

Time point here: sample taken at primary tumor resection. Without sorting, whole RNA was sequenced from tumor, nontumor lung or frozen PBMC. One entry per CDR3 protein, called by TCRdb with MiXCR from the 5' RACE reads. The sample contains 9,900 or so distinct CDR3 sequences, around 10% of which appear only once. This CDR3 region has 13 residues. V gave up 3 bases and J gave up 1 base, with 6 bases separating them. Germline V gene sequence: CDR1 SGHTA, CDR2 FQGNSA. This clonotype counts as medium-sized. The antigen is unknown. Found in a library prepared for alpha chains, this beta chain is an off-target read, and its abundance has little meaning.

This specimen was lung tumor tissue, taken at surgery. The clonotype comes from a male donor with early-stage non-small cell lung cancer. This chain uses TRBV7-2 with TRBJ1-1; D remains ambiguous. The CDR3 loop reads CASSFDPNTEAFF. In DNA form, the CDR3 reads TGTGCCAGCAGCTTTGACCCGAACACTGAAGCTTTCTTT.